Shown below are 13 T cell receptor beta chains from a single sample sequenced in a study of T cell clones after liver transplantation. Assay: immunoSEQ multiplex PCR; the TCRdb copy retains only in-frame clones and omits some. The sample shows about 68,000 clones, over 90% of them seen only once. Sequenced material: CD4+ T cells from blood, taken nearly 26 months after liver transplant. The receptors originated from a human patient who received a liver transplant. Some T cells may be the graft donor's.

The V and J genes are TRBV7-9 and TRBJ2-7, with 7 nucleotides matching TRBD2. The V and J ends lost 5 bases and 2 bases, in that order; junction bases with no gene match: 15. CDR1 SEHNR and CDR2 FQNEAQ come from the germline V gene (reference sequence). The CDR3 loop spans 17 amino acids. The CDR3 here is CASSARPGEGAAYEQYF. The CDR3 DNA sequence: TGTGCCAGCAGCGCCCGACCGGGGGAGGGAGCGGCCTACGAGCAGTACTTC.

A single count supports this clone. The V call is TRBV4-3, the J call TRBJ2-1; a weak D match, TRBD1 (9 bases). The CDR3 has 21 amino acids. CDR1 is LGHNA, CDR2 YSLEER, per germline. The V end lost 4 bases, the J end lost 5 bases, and 33 bases lay between the germline ends. Here the CDR3 reads CASSRYGTGTIRTSNNNEQFF. The CDR3 DNA reads as TGCGCCAGCAGCCGATATGGGACAGGGACGATTAGGACTAGCAACAACAATGAGCAGTTCTTC.

This chain uses TRBV11-3 with TRBJ2-7; 7 nucleotides agree with TRBD2. Trimming cost V 5 bases and J 0 bases; bases outside gene matches: 4. Germline V lookup: CDR1 SGHNT, CDR2 YENEEA. This CDR3 has 14 residues. The CDR3 nucleotides are TGTGCCAGCAGCGGGGGGGGTTCCTCCTACGAGCAGTACTTC. It specifies CASSGGGSSYEQYF.

This chain connects TRBV28 to TRBJ1-2; a possible D gene is TRBD1 (5 bases). The CDR3 covers 13 residues. Trimming took 2 bases from V and 7 from J, leaving 11 bases between them. The germline V gene has CDR1 MDHEN and CDR2 SYDVKM. This CDR3 is CASSLAGRSGYTF. CDR3 in DNA: TGTGCCAGCAGTTTAGCAGGGCGAAGTGGCTACACCTTC.

The chain recombines TRBV7-7 with TRBJ2-1; the D is unclear. This CDR3 has 13 amino acids. Looked up from germline, CDR1 is SSHAT and CDR2 is FNYEAQ (reference sequence). The V and J ends lost 5 bases and 2 bases respectively, with 7 bases between them. The CDR3 DNA sequence: TGTGCCAGCAGCCTCGACACCTACAATGAGCAGTTCTTC. The encoded protein is CASSLDTYNEQFF.

The V and J genes are TRBV11-3 and TRBJ1-2, with TRBD1 matching 7 bases. CDR3 length: 15 amino acids. V lost 1 base to trimming and J lost 0 bases; unmatched junction nucleotides: 2. The germline CDR1 and CDR2 sequences are SGHNT and YENEEA. Here the CDR3 DNA reads TGTGCCAGCAGCTTAGGAGGGGGCGCTAACTATGGCTACACCTTC. It specifies CASSLGGGANYGYTF. Full variable domain (missing parts from reference TRBV11-3 and TRBJ1-2): EAGVVQSPRYKIIEKKQPVAFWCNPISGHNTLYWYLQNLGQGPELLIRYENEEAVDDSQLPKDRFSAERLKGVDSTLKIQPAELGDSAVYLCASSLGGGANYGYTFGSGTRLTVV.

V and J are TRBV28 and TRBJ2-3; D is tentatively TRBD1 or TRBD2 (6 bases each). V was pared by 5 bases and J by 2 bases, with 17 bases between. This CDR3 has 16 residues. The germline V gene encodes CDR1 MDHEN and CDR2 SYDVKM. The DNA for the CDR3 is TGTGCCAGCAGTCTAGATGACGGGGGCAACACAGATACGCAGTATTTT. This sequence encodes CASSLDDGGNTDTQYF.

The chain carries TRBV6-5 and TRBJ2-7; 7 bases align to TRBD1. J was trimmed by 2 bases and V by 5 bases; bases with no gene match: 6. Per germline, CDR1 MNHEY and CDR2 SVGAGI. The CDR3 runs 14 residues. The CDR3 region has the DNA TGTGCCAGCAGTCCCCCGGGGACAGCCTACGAGCAGTACTTC. It translates to CASSPPGTAYEQYF.

The V and J genes are TRBV25-1 and TRBJ1-4, with D tentatively TRBD1 (6 bases). CDR3 length equals 14 residues. The germline V and J ends were trimmed by 7 bases and 8 bases, with 17 bases remaining between them. Germline V gives CDR1 MGHDK, CDR2 SYGVNS. The CDR3: CASKRTGGREKLFF. The CDR3 nucleotides read TGTGCCAGCAAACGTACGGGGGGCAGGGAAAAACTGTTTTTT.

V is TRBV29-1 and J is TRBJ2-7; TRBD1 agrees at 7 bases. Looked up from germline, CDR1 is SQVTM and CDR2 is ANQGSEA. V was pared by 4 bases and J by 5 bases, with 8 bases of the junction left unmatched. The CDR3 totals 13 residues. The CDR3: CSVVTGVAHEQYF. The CDR3, as DNA: TGCAGCGTTGTAACAGGGGTAGCCCACGAGCAGTACTTC.

This clone was observed a few times. The gene calls are TRBV2 and TRBJ2-7, with D possibly matching TRBD1 (6 bases). This CDR3 has 13 residues. CDR1 is SNHLY and CDR2 is FYNNEI in the germline V gene. The germline V and J ends were trimmed by 7 bases and 6 bases, with 16 bases remaining between them. CDR3 sequence reads: CASILGQFTEQYF. CDR3 bases: TGTGCCAGCATCCTCGGACAGTTCACCGAGCAGTACTTC.

The chain couples TRBV7-3 to TRBJ1-2; tentative D call: TRBD1 (5 bases). Germline assignment: CDR1 SGHTA and CDR2 FQGTGA. Trimming removed 5 bases at V and 4 bases at J, with 29 bases between. The CDR3 extends over 19 amino acids. Written as DNA, the CDR3 is TGTGCCAGCAGCCCAACGGCCAGGGTTGGTGGCGCTGGGACCTATGGCTACACCTTC. It yields the protein CASSPTARVGGAGTYGYTF.

This clone was observed once. The chain uses TRBV5-8 and TRBJ2-5; no firm D call. The V gene lost 1 base and the J gene lost 3 bases, with 7 bases spanning the gap. Germline values: CDR1 SGHTS, CDR2 YDEGEE. This CDR3 is 13 amino acids long. CDR3 sequence reads: CASSLRVKETQYF. The CDR3 bases are TGTGCCAGCAGCTTGAGGGTGAAAGAGACCCAGTACTTC.